Reported below is one TCR beta chain. Its matching antigen is unknown. Isolation recovered at least 7 million PBMCs from every sample. The data were taken from a study of blood T cells in healthy people across ages. Broader study findings: Relative to aged donors, long-lived donors carried more naive CD4+ cells and displayed higher diversity.

Germline assignment: CDR1 MGHRA and CDR2 YSYEKL. This CDR3 is 16 amino acids long. V gave up 0 bases and J gave up 2 bases, with 13 bases separating them. Together with a sample-barcoded 5' primer, a J-beta primer mix was included in a second PCR lasting about 7 to 11 cycles. One entry per CDR3 protein results from TCRdb running MiXCR on the 5' RACE reads. This sample has 800,000 or so distinct CDR3 sequences, with approximately 65% found just once. This chain joins TRBV4-1 and TRBJ2-5, with a weak D call TRBD2 (6 bases). The receptor's source is a man in his thirties or forties in good health. The sequencing sample was made of blood. The CDR3 spells CASSQDPAGSQETQYF. In DNA form, the CDR3 reads TGCGCCAGCAGCCAAGATCCTGCGGGGTCGCAAGAGACCCAGTACTTC.